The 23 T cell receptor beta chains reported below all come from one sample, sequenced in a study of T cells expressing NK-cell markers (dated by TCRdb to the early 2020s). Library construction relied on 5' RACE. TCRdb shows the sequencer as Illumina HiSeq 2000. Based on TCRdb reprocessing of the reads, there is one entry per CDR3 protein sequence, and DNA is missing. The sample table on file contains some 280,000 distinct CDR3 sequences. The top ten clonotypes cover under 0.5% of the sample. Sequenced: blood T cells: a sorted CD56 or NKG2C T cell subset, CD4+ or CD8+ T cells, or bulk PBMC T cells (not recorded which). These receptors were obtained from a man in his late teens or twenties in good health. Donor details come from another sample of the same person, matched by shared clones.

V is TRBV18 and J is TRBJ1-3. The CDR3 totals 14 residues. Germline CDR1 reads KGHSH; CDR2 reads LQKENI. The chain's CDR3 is CASSPPSRGNTIYF.

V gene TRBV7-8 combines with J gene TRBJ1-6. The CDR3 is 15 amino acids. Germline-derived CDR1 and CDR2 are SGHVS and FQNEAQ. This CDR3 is CASSLMRGPNSPLHF.

This chain's CDR3 is CASSLEWTGKDTQYF. The J gene is TRBJ2-3, the V gene TRBV7-8; TCRdb's D call, TRBD1, is unchecked because there is no DNA. Germline V lookup: CDR1 SGHVS, CDR2 FQNEAQ. The CDR3 consists of 15 residues.

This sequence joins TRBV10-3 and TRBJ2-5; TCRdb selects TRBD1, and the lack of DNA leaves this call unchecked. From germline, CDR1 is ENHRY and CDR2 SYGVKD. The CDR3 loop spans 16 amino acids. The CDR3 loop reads CAIKADRKQGWETQYF.

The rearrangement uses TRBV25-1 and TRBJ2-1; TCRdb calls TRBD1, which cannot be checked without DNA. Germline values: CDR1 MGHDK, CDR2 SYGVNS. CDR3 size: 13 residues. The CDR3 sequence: CASSGTGFAEQFF. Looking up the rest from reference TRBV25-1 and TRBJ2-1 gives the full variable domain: EADIYQTPRYLVIGTGKKITLECSQTMGHDKMYWYQQDPGMELHLIHYSYGVNSTEKGDLSSESTVSRIRTEHFPLTLESARPSHTSQYLCASSGTGFAEQFFGPGTRLTVL.

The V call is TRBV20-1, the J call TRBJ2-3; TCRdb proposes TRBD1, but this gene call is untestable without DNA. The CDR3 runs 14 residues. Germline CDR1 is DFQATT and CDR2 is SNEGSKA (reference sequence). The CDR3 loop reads CSASLGAPVDTQYF.

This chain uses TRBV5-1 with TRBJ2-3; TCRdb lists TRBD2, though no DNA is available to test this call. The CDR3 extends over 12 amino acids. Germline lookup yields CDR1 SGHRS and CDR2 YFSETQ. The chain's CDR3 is CASSTRLAEQYF.

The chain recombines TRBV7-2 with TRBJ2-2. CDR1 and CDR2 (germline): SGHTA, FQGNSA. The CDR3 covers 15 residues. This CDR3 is CASSFSGSDVGELFF.

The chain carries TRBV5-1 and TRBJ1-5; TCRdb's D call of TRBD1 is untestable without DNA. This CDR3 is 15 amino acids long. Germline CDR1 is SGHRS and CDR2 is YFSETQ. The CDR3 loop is CASSPGTGMGQPQHF.

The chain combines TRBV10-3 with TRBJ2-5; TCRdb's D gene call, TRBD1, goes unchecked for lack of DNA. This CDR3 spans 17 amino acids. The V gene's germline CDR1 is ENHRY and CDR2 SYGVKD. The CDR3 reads CAISERWRGPDQETQYF.

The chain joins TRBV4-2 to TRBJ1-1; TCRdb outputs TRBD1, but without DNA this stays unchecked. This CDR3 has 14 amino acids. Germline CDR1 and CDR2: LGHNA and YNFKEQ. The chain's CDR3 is CASSQVSGAGEAFF.

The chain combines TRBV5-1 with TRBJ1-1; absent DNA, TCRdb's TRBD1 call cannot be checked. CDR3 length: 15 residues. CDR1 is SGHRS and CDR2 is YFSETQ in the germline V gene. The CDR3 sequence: CASSFGGGQDTEAFF.

The CDR3 sequence is CASSLGQGAGNEQFF. This rearrangement joins TRBV5-1 to TRBJ2-1; with no DNA, the TCRdb D assignment of TRBD1 cannot be verified. The CDR3 has 15 residues. The germline gives CDR1 SGHRS, CDR2 YFSETQ.

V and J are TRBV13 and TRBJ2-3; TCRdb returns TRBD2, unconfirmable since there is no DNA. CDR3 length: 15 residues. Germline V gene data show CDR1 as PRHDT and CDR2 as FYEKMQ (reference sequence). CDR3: CASSPRTSGPDTQYF.

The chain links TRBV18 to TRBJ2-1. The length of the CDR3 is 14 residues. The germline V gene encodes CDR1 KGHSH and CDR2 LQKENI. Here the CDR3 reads CASSPPIVRDEQFF. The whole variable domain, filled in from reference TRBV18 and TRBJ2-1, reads NAGVMQNPRHLVRRRGQEARLRCSPMKGHSHVYWYRQLPEEGLKFMVYLQKENIIDESGMPKERFSAEFPKEGPSILRIQQVVRGDSAAYFCASSPPIVRDEQFFGPGTRLTVL.

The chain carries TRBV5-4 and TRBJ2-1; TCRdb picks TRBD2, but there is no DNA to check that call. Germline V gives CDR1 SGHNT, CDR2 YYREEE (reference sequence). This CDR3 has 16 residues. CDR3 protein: CASSDPKTSGSDEQFF.

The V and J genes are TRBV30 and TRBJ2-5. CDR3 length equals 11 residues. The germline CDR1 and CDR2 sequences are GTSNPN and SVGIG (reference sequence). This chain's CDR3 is CAWSVGLAQYF. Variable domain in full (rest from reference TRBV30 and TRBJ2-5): SQTIHQWPATLVQPVGSPLSLECTVEGTSNPNLYWYRQAAGRGLQLLFYSVGIGQISSEVPQNLSASRPQDRQFILSSKKLLLSDSGFYLCAWSVGLAQYFGPGTRLLVL.

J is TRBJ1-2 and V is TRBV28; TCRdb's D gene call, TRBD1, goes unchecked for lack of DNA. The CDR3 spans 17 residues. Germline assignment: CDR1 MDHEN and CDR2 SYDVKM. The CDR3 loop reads CASSLLGGDSHNYGYTF.

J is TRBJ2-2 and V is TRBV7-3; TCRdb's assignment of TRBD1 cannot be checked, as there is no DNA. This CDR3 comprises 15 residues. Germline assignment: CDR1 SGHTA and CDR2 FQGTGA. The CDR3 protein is CASSLTTGGTGELFF. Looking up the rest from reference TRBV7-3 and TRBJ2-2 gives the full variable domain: GAGVSQTPSNKVTEKGKYVELRCDPISGHTALYWYRQSLGQGPEFLIYFQGTGAADDSGLPNDRFFAVRPEGSVSTLKIQRTERGDSAVYLCASSLTTGGTGELFFGEGSRLTVL.

CDR3 sequence reads: CATSRESSGMGTQYF. The rearrangement links TRBV15 to TRBJ2-5; the TRBD2 assignment by TCRdb is unverifiable without DNA. The CDR3 contains 15 residues. CDR1 is LNHNV, CDR2 YYDKDF, per germline (reference sequence).

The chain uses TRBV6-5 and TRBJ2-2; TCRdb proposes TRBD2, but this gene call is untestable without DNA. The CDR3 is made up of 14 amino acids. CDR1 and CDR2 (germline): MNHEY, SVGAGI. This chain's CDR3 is CASSYSVATGELFF.

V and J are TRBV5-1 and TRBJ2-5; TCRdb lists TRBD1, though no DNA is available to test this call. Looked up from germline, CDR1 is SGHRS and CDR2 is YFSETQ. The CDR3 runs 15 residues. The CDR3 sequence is CASSIGQGPQETQYF.

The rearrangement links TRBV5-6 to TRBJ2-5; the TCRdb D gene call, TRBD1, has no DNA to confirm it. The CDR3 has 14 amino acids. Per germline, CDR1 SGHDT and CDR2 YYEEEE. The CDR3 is CASSQRDTRETQYF.